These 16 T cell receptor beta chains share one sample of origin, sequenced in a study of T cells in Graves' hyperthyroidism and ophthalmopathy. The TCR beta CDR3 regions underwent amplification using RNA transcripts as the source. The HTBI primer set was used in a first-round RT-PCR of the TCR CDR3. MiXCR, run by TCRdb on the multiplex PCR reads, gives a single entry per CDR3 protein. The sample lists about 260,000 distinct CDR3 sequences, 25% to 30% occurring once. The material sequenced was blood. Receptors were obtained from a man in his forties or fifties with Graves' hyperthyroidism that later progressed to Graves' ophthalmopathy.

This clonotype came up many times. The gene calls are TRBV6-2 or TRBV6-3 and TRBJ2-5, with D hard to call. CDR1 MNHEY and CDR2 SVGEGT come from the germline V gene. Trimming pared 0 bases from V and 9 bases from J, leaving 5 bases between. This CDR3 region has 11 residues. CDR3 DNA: TGTGCCAGCAGTTACTCTGGGGCCCAGTACTTC. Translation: CASSYSGAQYF.

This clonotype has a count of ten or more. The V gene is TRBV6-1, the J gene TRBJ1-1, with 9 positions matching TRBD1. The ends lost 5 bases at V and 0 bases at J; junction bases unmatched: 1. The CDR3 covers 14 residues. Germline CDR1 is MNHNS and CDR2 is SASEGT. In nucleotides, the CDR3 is TGTGCCAGCAGTCGGGACAGGGTGAACACTGAAGCTTTCTTT. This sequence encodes CASSRDRVNTEAFF.

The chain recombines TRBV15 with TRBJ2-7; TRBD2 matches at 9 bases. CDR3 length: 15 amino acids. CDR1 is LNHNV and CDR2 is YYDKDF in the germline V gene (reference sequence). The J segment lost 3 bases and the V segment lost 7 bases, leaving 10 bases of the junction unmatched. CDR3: CATTTTSGSDYEQYF. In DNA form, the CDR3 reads TGTGCCACCACCACGACTAGCGGAAGCGACTACGAGCAGTACTTC.

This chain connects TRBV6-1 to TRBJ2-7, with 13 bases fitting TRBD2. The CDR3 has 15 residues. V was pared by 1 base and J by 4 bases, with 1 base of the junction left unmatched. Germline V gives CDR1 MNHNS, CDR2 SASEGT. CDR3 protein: CASSEGTSGSYEQYF. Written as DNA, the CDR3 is TGTGCCAGCAGTGAAGGGACTAGCGGGAGTTACGAGCAGTACTTC.

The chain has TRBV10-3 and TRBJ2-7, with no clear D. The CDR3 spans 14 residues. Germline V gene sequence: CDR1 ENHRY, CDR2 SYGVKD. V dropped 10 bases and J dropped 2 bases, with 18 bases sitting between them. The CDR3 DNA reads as TGTGCCACCAAAAGGATAGCCGATACCTACGAGCAGTACTTC. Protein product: CATKRIADTYEQYF.

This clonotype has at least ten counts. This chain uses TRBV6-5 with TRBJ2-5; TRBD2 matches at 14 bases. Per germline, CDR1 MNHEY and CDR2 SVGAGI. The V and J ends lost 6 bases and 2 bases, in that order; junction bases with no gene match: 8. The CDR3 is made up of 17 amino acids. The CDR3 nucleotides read TGTGCCAGCAGCCCCCCGGGACTAGCGGGAGATCAAGAGACCCAGTACTTC. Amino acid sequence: CASSPPGLAGDQETQYF.

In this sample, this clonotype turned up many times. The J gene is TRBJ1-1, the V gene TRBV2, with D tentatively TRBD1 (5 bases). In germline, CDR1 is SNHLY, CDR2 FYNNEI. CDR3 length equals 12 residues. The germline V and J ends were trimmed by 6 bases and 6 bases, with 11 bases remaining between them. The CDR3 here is CASRPTVAEAFF. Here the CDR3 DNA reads TGTGCCAGCAGACCGACAGTCGCTGAAGCTTTCTTT. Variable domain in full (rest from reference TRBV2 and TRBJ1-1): EPEVTQTPSHQVTQMGQEVILRCVPISNHLYFYWYRQILGQKVEFLVSFYNNEISEKSEIFDDQFSVERPDGSNFTLKIRSTKLEDSAMYFCASRPTVAEAFFGQGTRLTVV.

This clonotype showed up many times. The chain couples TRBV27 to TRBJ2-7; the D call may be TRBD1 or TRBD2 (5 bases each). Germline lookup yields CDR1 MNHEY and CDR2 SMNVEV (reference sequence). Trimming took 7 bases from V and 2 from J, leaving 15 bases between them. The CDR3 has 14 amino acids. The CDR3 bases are TGTGCCAGCATACCTCCCGGGGCTCCCTACGAGCAGTACTTC. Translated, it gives CASIPPGAPYEQYF.

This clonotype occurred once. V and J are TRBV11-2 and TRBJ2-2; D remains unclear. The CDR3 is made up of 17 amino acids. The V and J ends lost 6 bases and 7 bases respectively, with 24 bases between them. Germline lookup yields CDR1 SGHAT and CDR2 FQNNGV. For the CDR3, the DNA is TGTGCCAGCAGTAAACATATGGACGCCCGGTTTAGCGGGGAGCTGTTTTTT. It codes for CASSKHMDARFSGELFF.

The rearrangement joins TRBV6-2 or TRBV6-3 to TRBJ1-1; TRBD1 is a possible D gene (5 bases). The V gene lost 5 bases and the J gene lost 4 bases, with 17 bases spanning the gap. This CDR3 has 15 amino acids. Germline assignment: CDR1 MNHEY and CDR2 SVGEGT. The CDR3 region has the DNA TGTGCCAGCAGTGGGGGGGACCTGGGCGGCACTGAAGCTTTCTTT. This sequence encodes CASSGGDLGGTEAFF.

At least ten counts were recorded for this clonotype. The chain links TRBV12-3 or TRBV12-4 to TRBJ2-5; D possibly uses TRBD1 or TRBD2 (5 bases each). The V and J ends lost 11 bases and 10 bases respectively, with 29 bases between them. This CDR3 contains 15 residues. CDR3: CAVKRTLGATKIQYF. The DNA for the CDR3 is TGTGCCGTAAAACGGACTTTAGGGGCGACCAAAATCCAGTACTTC.

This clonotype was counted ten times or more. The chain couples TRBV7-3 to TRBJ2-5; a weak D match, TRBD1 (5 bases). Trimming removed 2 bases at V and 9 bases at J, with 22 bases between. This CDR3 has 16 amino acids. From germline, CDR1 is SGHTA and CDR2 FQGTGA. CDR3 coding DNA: TGTGCCAGCAGCTTATTAGCCCCGTCCCAAGGGGTGGCCCAGTACTTC. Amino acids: CASSLLAPSQGVAQYF.

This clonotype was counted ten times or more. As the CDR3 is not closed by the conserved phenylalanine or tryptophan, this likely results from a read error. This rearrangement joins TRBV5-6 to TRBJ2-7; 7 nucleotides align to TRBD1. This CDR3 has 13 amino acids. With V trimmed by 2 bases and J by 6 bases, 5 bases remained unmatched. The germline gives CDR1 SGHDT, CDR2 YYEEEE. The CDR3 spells CASSLGQEGEQYL. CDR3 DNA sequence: TGTGCCAGCAGCTTAGGACAGGAAGGCGAGCAGTACCTC.

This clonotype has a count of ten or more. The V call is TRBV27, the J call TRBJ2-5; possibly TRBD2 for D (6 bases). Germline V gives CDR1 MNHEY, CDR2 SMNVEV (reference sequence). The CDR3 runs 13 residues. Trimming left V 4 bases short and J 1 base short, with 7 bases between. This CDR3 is CASSSTSQETQYF. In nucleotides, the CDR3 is TGTGCCAGCAGTTCGACTAGCCAAGAGACCCAGTACTTC.

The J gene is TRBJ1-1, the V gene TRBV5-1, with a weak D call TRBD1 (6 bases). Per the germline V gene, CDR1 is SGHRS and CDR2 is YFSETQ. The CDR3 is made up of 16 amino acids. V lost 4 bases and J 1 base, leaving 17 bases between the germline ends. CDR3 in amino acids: CASSLGVSGANTEAFF. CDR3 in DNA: TGCGCCAGCAGCCTCGGGGTGTCAGGGGCGAACACTGAAGCTTTCTTT.

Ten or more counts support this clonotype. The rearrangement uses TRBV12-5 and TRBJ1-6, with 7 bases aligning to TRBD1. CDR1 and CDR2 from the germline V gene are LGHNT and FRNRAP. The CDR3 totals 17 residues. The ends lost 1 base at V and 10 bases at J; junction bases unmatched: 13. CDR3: CASGLEGATNWWSPLHF. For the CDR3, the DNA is TGTGCTAGTGGTTTGGAGGGGGCGACAAATTGGTGGTCACCCCTCCACTTT.